This T cell receptor beta chain originates from a study of PD-1 blockade in classical Hodgkin lymphoma. This table comes from immunoSEQ multiplex PCR, and its TCRdb copy is limited to in-frame clones, with some not included. The sample yields some 70,000 clones, more than 85% seen once. Time point here: newly diagnosed, previously untreated cHL patient sample. V dropped 6 bases and J dropped 5 bases, with 16 bases sitting between them. The CDR3 extends over 14 amino acids. Germline V lookup: CDR1 KGHSH, CDR2 LQKENI. The chain uses TRBV18 and TRBJ1-1; perhaps TRBD1 as D (6 bases). The specimen sequenced was peripheral blood mononuclear cells (PBMCs). The source of this sequence is a human donor with classical Hodgkin lymphoma. CDR3 in DNA: TGTGCCAGCTCGAAACAGGGAATCGTGACTGAAGCTTTCTTT. It encodes CASSKQGIVTEAFF.